These T cell receptor beta chains were read from a single sample in a study of beta chain features in type 1 diabetes. Repertoires were generated with immunoSEQ multiplex PCR, while TCRdb's copy carries only in-frame clones and drops some. The sample has some 220,000 clones, about a tenth seen once; the top ten hold 1% to 1.5%. The source material was central memory CD4+ T cells from blood. The receptors here all came from a young man in good health. Both conserved end residues are part of each CDR3. A D gene is named only where the DNA matches it firmly. Clone size is given for some rows only: seen once, a few or many times, or a class if the clone is expanded.

size	J	D	V	CDR3	DNA
NA	TRBJ2-7	TRBD2	TRBV4-3	CASSQDGTTAYEQYF	TGCGCCAGCAGCCAAGATGGGACTACCGCCTACGAGCAGTACTTC
few	TRBJ2-1	NA	TRBV10-3	CAISESMGVVPNEQFF	TGTGCCATCAGTGAGTCGATGGGGGTGGTGCCCAATGAGCAGTTCTTC
NA	TRBJ1-2	NA	TRBV19	CASSIRSYGYTF	TGTGCCAGTAGTATAAGAAGCTATGGCTACACCTTC
many	TRBJ2-5	NA	TRBV23-1	CASSQDETQYF	TGCGCCAGCAGTCAGGACGAGACCCAGTACTTC
many	TRBJ2-1	NA	TRBV5-1	CASSLAGREQFF	TGCGCCAGCAGCTTGGCCGGTCGTGAGCAGTTCTTC
few	TRBJ2-7	NA	TRBV2	CASSPTGGRIEQYF	TGTGCCAGCAGTCCTACGGGGGGCAGGATCGAGCAGTACTTC
NA	TRBJ2-2	NA	TRBV6-6	CASSRESGELFF	TGTGCCAGCAGCCGCGAGTCCGGGGAGCTGTTTTTT
NA	TRBJ2-3	NA	TRBV10-3	CAISEGGKTDTQYF	TGTGCCATCAGTGAGGGCGGGAAGACAGATACGCAGTATTTT
NA	TRBJ2-1	TRBD2	TRBV6-5	CAVRKAGGEQFF	TGTGCCGTAAGGAAGGCGGGAGGTGAGCAGTTCTTC
NA	TRBJ1-4	NA	TRBV7-7	CASSPNAGQGNEKLFF	TGTGCTAGCAGCCCCAACGCTGGGCAGGGTAATGAAAAACTGTTTTTT
NA	TRBJ1-3	NA	TRBV5-6	CASSLGQPGNTIYF	TGTGCCAGCAGCTTGGGACAGCCTGGAAACACCATATATTTT
many	TRBJ2-1	TRBD2	TRBV18	CASSPPGGGGEQFF	TGTGCCAGCTCACCACCCGGGGGGGGCGGCGAGCAGTTCTTC
many	TRBJ2-1	TRBD2	TRBV30	CAWSAAGLLEQFF	TGTGCCTGGAGTGCAGCGGGACTTCTTGAGCAGTTCTTC
few	TRBJ1-1	NA	TRBV10-3	CAISVKGRDTEAFF	TGTGCCATCAGTGTCAAGGGTAGGGACACTGAAGCTTTCTTT
NA	TRBJ2-7	NA	TRBV30	CAWSVQGGSYEQYF	TGTGCCTGGAGTGTGCAGGGTGGATCCTACGAGCAGTACTTC
few	TRBJ1-2	NA	TRBV18	CASSEGPGYGYTF	TGTGCCAGCTCAGAGGGACCGGGCTATGGCTACACCTTC
many	TRBJ2-7	NA	TRBV29-1	CSVREPRNSYEQYF	TGCAGCGTTCGGGAGCCGAGGAACTCCTACGAGCAGTACTTC
few	TRBJ2-3	TRBD2	TRBV9	CASSVAASGRTDTQYF	TGTGCCAGCAGCGTAGCGGCTAGCGGGAGGACAGATACGCAGTATTTT
few	TRBJ2-7	TRBD2	TRBV5-1	CASRTSNSDEQYF	TGCGCCAGCAGGACTAGCAATTCCGACGAGCAGTACTTC
many	TRBJ2-1	NA	TRBV5-5	CASSLAWPSSYNEQFF	TGTGCCAGCAGCTTGGCCTGGCCGAGCTCCTACAATGAGCAGTTCTTC
few	TRBJ2-7	NA	TRBV30	CAWSLGRGRTLLKQYF	TGTGCCTGGAGTCTTGGAAGGGGCCGCACTCTCCTAAAGCAGTACTTC
many	TRBJ2-3	NA	TRBV7-2	CASGLGRELTDTQYF	TGTGCCAGCGGGCTCGGGCGGGAACTCACAGATACGCAGTATTTT
NA	TRBJ1-5	NA	TRBV4-3	CASSQEVLDQPQHF	TGCGCCAGCAGCCAAGAAGTGCTGGATCAGCCCCAGCATTTT
NA	TRBJ1-3	NA	TRBV7-9	CASSFSQSGNTIYF	TGTGCCAGCAGCTTTTCGCAGTCTGGAAACACCATATATTTT
NA	TRBJ2-5	NA	TRBV18	CASSRTAFQETQYF	TGTGCCAGCTCACGGACTGCCTTCCAAGAGACCCAGTACTTC
few	TRBJ2-3	NA	TRBV5-1	CASSLVELVVSDTQYF	TGCGCCAGCAGCTTGGTAGAGTTGGTAGTCTCGGATACGCAGTATTTT
few	TRBJ1-5	NA	TRBV5-1	CASSLGAGANQPQHF	TGCGCCAGCAGCTTGGGGGCGGGAGCAAATCAGCCCCAGCATTTT
few	TRBJ1-2	NA	TRBV2	CASSEYETEDYGYTF	TGTGCCAGCAGTGAATACGAGACAGAGGACTATGGCTACACCTTC
NA	TRBJ2-1	TRBD1	TRBV28	CASGQVSYNEQFF	TGTGCCAGCGGACAGGTCTCCTACAATGAGCAGTTCTTC
few	TRBJ2-7	TRBD2	TRBV7-2	CASSGSGTAYEQYF	TGTGCCAGCAGCGGTAGCGGGACTGCTTACGAGCAGTACTTC
many	TRBJ1-3	NA	TRBV15	CATSRDARQGNTIYF	TGTGCCACCAGCAGAGACGCACGACAAGGAAACACCATATATTTT
NA	TRBJ2-5	TRBD2	TRBV9	CASSELAGGYQETQYF	TGTGCCAGCAGCGAATTAGCGGGAGGGTACCAAGAGACCCAGTACTTC
NA	TRBJ1-1	NA	TRBV6-6	CASSPAGDLYTEAFF	TGTGCCAGCAGTCCGGCAGGGGACCTTTACACTGAAGCTTTCTTT
once	TRBJ1-2	TRBD1	TRBV5-1	CASSETGSYGYTF	TGCGCCAGCAGCGAGACAGGGAGCTATGGCTACACCTTC
NA	TRBJ2-3	NA	TRBV7-2	CASSFPTDGTSQYF	TGTGCCAGCAGCTTCCCAACCGATGGAACCTCCCAGTATTTT
few	TRBJ2-2	TRBD1	TRBV6-1	CASRDRGQNTGELFF	TGTGCCAGCAGGGACAGGGGGCAGAACACCGGGGAGCTGTTTTTT
many	TRBJ2-5	TRBD1	TRBV5-6	CASSLVGQGQETQYF	TGTGCCAGCAGCTTGGTGGGACAGGGTCAAGAGACCCAGTACTTC
few	TRBJ1-5	NA	TRBV28	CASSLVTPGQISNQPQHF	TGTGCCAGCAGTTTAGTAACACCCGGACAAATTAGCAATCAGCCCCAGCATTTT
few	TRBJ1-2	NA	TRBV29-1	CSAPIGSYGYTF	TGCAGCGCCCCTATTGGGTCCTATGGCTACACCTTC
few	TRBJ1-2	NA	TRBV29-1	CSVETDGYTF	TGCAGCGTTGAGACGGATGGCTACACCTTC
few	TRBJ2-5	NA	TRBV9	CASTPQGGWSVKTQYF	TGTGCCAGCACCCCCCAGGGGGGATGGAGTGTAAAGACCCAGTACTTC
few	TRBJ2-1	NA	TRBV28	CASSLWGNEQFF	TGTGCCAGCAGTTTATGGGGGAATGAGCAGTTCTTC
few	TRBJ1-2	NA	TRBV2	CASSYGQPSHGYTF	TGTGCCAGCAGTTACGGACAGCCGTCCCATGGCTACACCTTC
NA	TRBJ1-1	NA	TRBV7-9	CASSLQGNTEAFF	TGTGCCAGCAGCTTACAGGGCAACACTGAAGCTTTCTTT
NA	TRBJ2-7	TRBD1	TRBV6-1	CASRQGQYYEQYF	TGTGCCAGCCGACAGGGCCAATACTACGAGCAGTACTTC
NA	TRBJ2-7	TRBD1	TRBV14	CASRGQGGYEQYF	TGTGCCAGCAGAGGACAGGGCGGCTACGAGCAGTACTTC
NA	TRBJ2-2	NA	TRBV19	CASSPGITGELFF	TGTGCCAGTAGCCCAGGAATCACCGGGGAGCTGTTTTTT
many	TRBJ1-1	NA	TRBV7-2	CASSLVWGGETEAFF	TGTGCCAGCAGCTTAGTCTGGGGAGGGGAGACTGAAGCTTTCTTT
few	TRBJ2-3	NA	TRBV7-3	CASSLRQTGTDTQYF	TGTGCCAGCAGCTTACGACAGACAGGCACAGATACGCAGTATTTT
few	TRBJ2-2	TRBD2	TRBV2	CAGSREGNTGELFF	TGTGCCGGGAGTAGGGAGGGAAACACCGGGGAGCTGTTTTTT
many	TRBJ1-5	TRBD1	TRBV15	CATSSDRGREQPQHF	TGTGCCACCAGCAGTGACAGGGGGCGCGAGCAGCCCCAGCATTTT
NA	TRBJ2-7	NA	TRBV5-1	CASSLVTSSYEQYF	TGCGCCAGCAGCTTGGTGACTTCCTCCTACGAGCAGTACTTC
NA	TRBJ2-7	NA	TRBV7-2	CASSSVPYEQYF	TGTGCCAGCAGCTCCGTCCCCTACGAGCAGTACTTC
NA	TRBJ2-5	TRBD2	TRBV30	CAWSSLGRDQETQYF	TGTGCCTGGAGTTCCCTCGGGAGGGACCAAGAGACCCAGTACTTC
NA	TRBJ2-2	NA	TRBV27	CASSLDLYTGELFF	TGTGCCAGCAGTTTAGACTTATACACCGGGGAGCTGTTTTTT
many	TRBJ1-5	TRBD1	TRBV19	CASSTGQLYQPQHF	TGTGCCAGTAGTACGGGACAGCTGTATCAGCCCCAGCATTTT
few	TRBJ2-3	NA	TRBV7-9	CASSLGAGSGDTQYF	TGTGCCAGCAGCTTAGGGGCTGGCTCTGGAGATACGCAGTATTTT
few	TRBJ2-1	NA	TRBV6-1	CASSESDYNEQFF	TGTGCCAGCAGTGAGTCGGATTACAATGAGCAGTTCTTC
NA	TRBJ1-5	NA	TRBV30	CAWSLDGNQPQHF	TGTGCCTGGAGCCTCGACGGGAATCAGCCCCAGCATTTT
many	TRBJ2-1	NA	TRBV7-2	CASSYPASVYNEQFF	TGTGCCAGCAGCTACCCCGCCAGCGTCTACAATGAGCAGTTCTTC